This T cell receptor (beta chain) was sequenced during a study of early T cells in non-severe SARS-CoV-2 infection. The wider study: The study sequenced bulk RNA from unsorted whole blood, with chains unpaired. Study-wide results and caveats: Matches to VDJdb favored anti-spike CD8 responses and missed private and CD4 specificities.

The protocol attached unique molecular identifiers to individual cDNA molecules. TCRdb used MiXCR to reprocess the 5' RACE reads, holding one entry per CDR3 protein. The table includes some 40,000 distinct CDR3 sequences, 12% detected once. This clonotype showed up many times. Its antigen is not known. The CDR3 spans 16 residues. The V and J ends lost 4 bases and 6 bases respectively, with 18 bases between them. Germline-derived CDR1 and CDR2 are LGHNA and YSLEER. The TCR originated in an adult who was a healthcare worker with PCR-confirmed SARS-CoV-2 infection or an uninfected control (not recorded which). The sequenced sample consisted of whole blood. The chain links TRBV4-3 to TRBJ2-2, with TRBD2 as a possible D gene (6 bases). CDR3 loop: CASSPRGSGWAGELFF. Written as DNA, the CDR3 is TGCGCCAGCAGCCCCAGAGGTAGCGGATGGGCCGGGGAGCTGTTTTTT.